The sequence of this TCR beta chain was determined in a study of Graves' ophthalmopathy and Graves' hyperthyroidism. Study-level findings and limits: Ophthalmopathy progression predictions by the model showed 72.22% specificity and 70.59% sensitivity.

Patients were left out if they had other autoimmune diseases, uncontrolled infections, pregnancy or lactation. A remark on this clonotype: Its target is unknown.

Trimming shortened V by 9 bases and J by 0 bases, and 19 bases separated the two germline ends. Germline V gene data show CDR1 as SGHRS and CDR2 as YFSETQ. This CDR3 is 17 amino acids long. The authors amplified TCR beta CDR3 regions from RNA transcripts. HTBI primers were employed in first-round RT-PCR, then a second-round multiplex PCR followed. TCRdb recomputed calls from the multiplex PCR reads with MiXCR, one row per CDR3 protein. The table lists around 1.1 million distinct CDR3 sequences, about 40% of them singletons, with over 8.5% in the top ten. The sample was peripheral blood or thyroid tissue (not recorded which). This TCR came from an adult man with Graves' hyperthyroidism. The chain links TRBV5-1 to TRBJ2-6, with TRBD1 as a possible D gene (7 bases). The CDR3 region has the DNA TGCGCCACCAGGGGGGACTTCGCCTTCTCTGGGGCCAACGTCCTGACTTTC. Translation: CATRGDFAFSGANVLTF. Full variable domain (rest looked up from reference TRBV5-1 and TRBJ2-6): KAGVTQTPRYLIKTRGQQVTLSCSPISGHRSVSWYQQTPGQGLQFLFEYFSETQRNKGNFPGRFSGRQFSNSRSEMNVSTLELGDSALYLCATRGDFAFSGANVLTFGAGSRLTVL.